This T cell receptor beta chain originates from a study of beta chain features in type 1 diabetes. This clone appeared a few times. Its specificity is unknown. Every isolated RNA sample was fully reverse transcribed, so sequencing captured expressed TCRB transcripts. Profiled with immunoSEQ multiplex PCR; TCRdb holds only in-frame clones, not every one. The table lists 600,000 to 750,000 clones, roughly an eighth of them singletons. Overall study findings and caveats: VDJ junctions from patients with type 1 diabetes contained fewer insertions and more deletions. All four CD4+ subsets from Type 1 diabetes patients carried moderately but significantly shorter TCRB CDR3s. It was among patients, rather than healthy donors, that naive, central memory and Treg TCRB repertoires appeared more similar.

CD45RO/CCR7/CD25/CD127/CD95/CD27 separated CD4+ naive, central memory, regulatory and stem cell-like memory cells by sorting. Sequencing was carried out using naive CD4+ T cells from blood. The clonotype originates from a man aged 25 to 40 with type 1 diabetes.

In DNA form, the CDR3 reads TGTGCCAGCAGTTCTCCCGGGACACCTTTCTCCTACAATGAGCAGTTCTTC. Its translation: CASSSPGTPFSYNEQFF. V gene TRBV28 combines with J gene TRBJ2-1, with D possibly being TRBD1 (6 bases). V was pared by 4 bases and J by 0 bases, with 16 bases between. CDR3 length: 17 amino acids. Germline CDR1 is MDHEN and CDR2 is SYDVKM.